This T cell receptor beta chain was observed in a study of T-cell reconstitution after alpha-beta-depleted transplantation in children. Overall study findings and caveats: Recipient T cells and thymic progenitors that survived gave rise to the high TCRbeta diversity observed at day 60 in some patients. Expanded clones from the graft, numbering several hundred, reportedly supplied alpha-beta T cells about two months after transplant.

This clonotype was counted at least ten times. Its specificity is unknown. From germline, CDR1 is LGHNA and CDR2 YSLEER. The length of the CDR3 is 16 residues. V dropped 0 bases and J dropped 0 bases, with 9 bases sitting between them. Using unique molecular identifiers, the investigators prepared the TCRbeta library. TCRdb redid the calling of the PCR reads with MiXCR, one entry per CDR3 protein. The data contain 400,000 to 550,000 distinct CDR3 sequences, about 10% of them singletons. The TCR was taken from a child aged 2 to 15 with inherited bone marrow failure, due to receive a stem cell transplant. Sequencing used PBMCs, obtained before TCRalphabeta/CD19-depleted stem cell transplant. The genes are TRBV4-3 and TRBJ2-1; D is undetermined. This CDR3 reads CASSQDERLSYNEQFF. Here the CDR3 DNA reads TGCGCCAGCAGCCAAGATGAGCGTCTCTCCTACAATGAGCAGTTCTTC.